These 8 T cell receptor beta chains came from one sample sequenced in a study of metastatic and nonmetastatic thyroid tumors. TCRdb reassembled clones from the PCR reads with MiXCR. The sample shows tens of thousands of clones, 15% to 20% of them seen only once. Every patient was untreated before thyroid surgery. The sample comprised blood. These receptor sequences come from a female donor with papillary thyroid cancer or a benign thyroid nodule (not recorded which). Some clones in this sample may be carry-over from other donors' samples.

On this clone itself: A much larger clone lies one base from this, so it may be a read error. The identical CDR3 is also encoded by other nucleotide sequences in the sample. The J gene is TRBJ2-1, the V gene TRBV9, with D unresolved. The germline gives CDR1 SGDLS, CDR2 YYNGEE. The CDR3 spans 14 residues. The DNA of the CDR3 is TGTGCCAGCAGTCGACTGGGCTCCTACAATGAACAGTTCTTC. Its protein product is CASSRLGSYNEQFF.

This clone is labeled medium-sized (0.01 to 0.1%). V usage is TRBV6-1 and J usage is TRBJ2-7, with TRBD2 matching over 11 bases. The CDR3 is made up of 14 amino acids. V lost 5 bases, J lost 4 bases, and 4 bases stayed unmatched. Germline CDR1 reads MNHNS; CDR2 reads SASEGT. The CDR3 loop is CASSLLAGAYEQYF. DNA for the CDR3: TGTGCCAGCAGTTTACTAGCGGGGGCGTACGAGCAGTACTTC.

This clone was recorded at least ten times. The genes are TRBV7-9 and TRBJ1-1; TRBD1 is a possible D gene (6 bases). The V end was cut by 4 bases, the J end by 1 base, with 10 bases between. This CDR3 has 14 amino acids. Germline lookup yields CDR1 SEHNR and CDR2 FQNEAQ (reference sequence). The CDR3 DNA follows: TGTGCCAGCAGCTCCTTGACAGGGAACACTGAAGCTTTCTTT. Amino acids: CASSSLTGNTEAFF.

This clone was recorded many times. The chain is built from TRBV20-1 and TRBJ1-2; TRBD1 agrees at 8 bases. The CDR3 extends over 14 amino acids. CDR1 and CDR2 (germline): DFQATT, SNEGSKA (reference sequence). The ends lost 3 bases at V and 4 bases at J; junction bases unmatched: 7. The CDR3 spells CSARPTGAGYGYTF. In DNA form, the CDR3 reads TGCAGTGCTAGGCCGACAGGGGCGGGCTATGGCTACACCTTC.

This clone appeared a few times. The chain joins TRBV19 to TRBJ2-7; 11 nucleotides line up with TRBD1. V shed 6 bases and J 5 bases; nucleotides not matched to a gene: 6. There are 14 residues in the CDR3. Germline V gene data show CDR1 as LNHDA and CDR2 as SQIVND (reference sequence). CDR3: CASSGQGASNEQYF. The CDR3 DNA reads TGTGCCAGTAGCGGACAGGGGGCTAGCAACGAGCAGTACTTC.

This clone is categorized as medium-sized. The J gene is TRBJ2-1, the V gene TRBV28, with 13 bases matching TRBD2. The CDR3 has 15 amino acids. Losses at the gene ends were 6 bases for V and 9 bases for J; bases not matched to a gene: 8. CDR1 is MDHEN and CDR2 is SYDVKM in the germline V gene. The DNA for the CDR3 is TGTGCCAGCAGACTAACCGGGACTAGCGGGGCTGAGCAGTTCTTC. Residues: CASRLTGTSGAEQFF.

Sample share makes this clone medium-sized. V and J are TRBV2 and TRBJ2-7, with D possibly being TRBD1 (6 bases). Germline V gene sequence: CDR1 SNHLY, CDR2 FYNNEI. The CDR3 is 12 residues long. Trimming shortened V by 6 bases and J by 2 bases, and 8 bases separated the two germline ends. The CDR3 DNA reads as TGTGCCAGCAGGGCAGGGGCCTACGAGCAGTACTTC. It specifies CASRAGAYEQYF.

The chain employs TRBV7-6 and TRBJ1-1; D might be TRBD1 (5 bases). Trimming shortened V by 0 bases and J by 0 bases, and 11 bases separated the two germline ends. This CDR3 contains 16 residues. Germline lookup yields CDR1 SGHVS and CDR2 FNYEAQ. CDR3 amino acids: CASSLAKGLLNTEAFF. The CDR3 coding sequence is TGTGCCAGCAGCTTAGCGAAGGGACTTCTGAACACTGAAGCTTTCTTT. The whole variable domain, filled in from reference TRBV7-6 and TRBJ1-1, reads GAGVSQSPRYKVTKRGQDVALRCDPISGHVSLYWYRQALGQGPEFLTYFNYEAQQDKSGLPNDRFSAERPEGSISTLTIQRTEQRDSAMYRCASSLAKGLLNTEAFFGQGTRLTVV.